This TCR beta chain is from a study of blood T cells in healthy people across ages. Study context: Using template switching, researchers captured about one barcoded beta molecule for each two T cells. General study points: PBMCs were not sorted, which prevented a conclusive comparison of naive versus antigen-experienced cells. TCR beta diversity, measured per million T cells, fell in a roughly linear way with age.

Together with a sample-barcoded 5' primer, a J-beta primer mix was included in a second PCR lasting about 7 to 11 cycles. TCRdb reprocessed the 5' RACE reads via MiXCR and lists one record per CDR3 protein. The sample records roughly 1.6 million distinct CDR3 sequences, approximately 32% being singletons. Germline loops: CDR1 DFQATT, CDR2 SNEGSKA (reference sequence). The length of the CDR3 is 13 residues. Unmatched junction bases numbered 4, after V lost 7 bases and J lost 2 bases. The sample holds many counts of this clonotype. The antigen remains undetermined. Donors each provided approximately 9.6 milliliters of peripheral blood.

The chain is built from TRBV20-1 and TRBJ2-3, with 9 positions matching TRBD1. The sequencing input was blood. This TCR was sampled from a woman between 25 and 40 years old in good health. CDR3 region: CSGDRENTDTQYF. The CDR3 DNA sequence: TGCAGTGGGGACAGGGAGAACACAGATACGCAGTATTTT.